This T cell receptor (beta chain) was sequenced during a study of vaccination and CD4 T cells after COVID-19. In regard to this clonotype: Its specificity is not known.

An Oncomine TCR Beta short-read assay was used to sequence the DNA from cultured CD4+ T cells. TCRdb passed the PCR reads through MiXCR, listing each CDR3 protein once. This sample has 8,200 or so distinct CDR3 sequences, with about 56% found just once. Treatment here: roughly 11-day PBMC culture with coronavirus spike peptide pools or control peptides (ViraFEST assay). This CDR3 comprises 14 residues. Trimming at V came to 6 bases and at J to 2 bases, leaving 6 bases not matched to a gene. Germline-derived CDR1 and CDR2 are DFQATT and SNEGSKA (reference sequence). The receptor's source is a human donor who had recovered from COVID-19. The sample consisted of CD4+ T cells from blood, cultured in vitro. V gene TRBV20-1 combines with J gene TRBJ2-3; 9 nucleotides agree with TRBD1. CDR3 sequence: CSASRDRDTDTQYF. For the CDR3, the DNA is TGCAGTGCCAGCCGGGACAGGGACACAGATACGCAGTATTTT.